These 25 T cell receptor beta chains were sequenced from one sample in a study of regulatory T cells in long-lasting Graves disease (TCRdb year 2021). Receptors were amplified or captured by multiplex PCR. Sequencing was performed on an Illumina HiSeq 4000. To build TCR beta libraries, CDR3 regions were amplified by Arm-PCR using iRepertoire HTBI primers. TCRdb redid the processing of the public reads, applying fastp at Q25 and MiXCR, and retained in-frame beta chains. Identical CDR3 proteins give one entry, which carries the most common genes and DNA. The sample contains hundreds of thousands of distinct CDR3 sequences, 15% to 20% of them found a single time. More than 10% of the sample lies in the top ten. The time point tag for this specimen amounts to: newly diagnosed GD, antithyroid drugs for less than 3 months. For both TCR sequencing and RNA sequencing, RNA was extracted from PBMCs in TRIzol.

These data are also associated with another study on T cells in Graves' hyperthyroidism and ophthalmopathy.

The sample consisted of peripheral blood mononuclear cells (PBMCs), taken at new diagnosis, from a patient treated with antithyroid drugs. These TCRs come from a man between 18 and 29 years old with Graves disease. Donor details come from another sample of the same person, matched by shared clones.

This clonotype was picked up many times. The V gene is TRBV20-1, the J gene TRBJ2-1; TRBD1 might be the D (6 bases). Germline values: CDR1 DFQATT, CDR2 SNEGSKA (reference sequence). This CDR3 is built from 15 residues. The ends were cut back, 2 bases at V and 1 base at J, with 12 bases in the middle. The CDR3 bases are TGCAGTGCTAGACCGCACAGGGCTTCCTACAATGAGCAGTTCTTC. Protein sequence: CSARPHRASYNEQFF.

This clonotype appeared many times. The chain carries TRBV12-3 or TRBV12-4 and TRBJ2-7; 7 bases fit TRBD1. After removal of 7 bases from V and 2 bases from J, the junction contained 8 bases not matched to a gene. The CDR3 sequence is 14 residues long. The CDR3 loop reads CASNLQGLAYEQYF. Written as DNA, the CDR3 is TGTGCCAGCAACTTACAGGGGTTAGCCTACGAGCAGTACTTC.

This clonotype was found a few times. The chain links TRBV5-5 to TRBJ2-3, with D unresolved. Germline-derived CDR1 and CDR2 are SGHKS and YYEKEE (reference sequence). The CDR3 is made up of 14 amino acids. V was trimmed by 4 bases and J by 2 bases, leaving 11 bases between them. This CDR3 reads CASSQIFSTDTQYF. In DNA, the CDR3 is TGTGCCAGCAGCCAGATATTCTCCACAGATACGCAGTATTTT. Variable domain in full (rest from reference TRBV5-5 and TRBJ2-3): DAGVTQSPTHLIKTRGQQVTLRCSPISGHKSVSWYQQVLGQGPQFIFQYYEKEERGRGNFPDRFSARQFPNYSSELNVNALLLGDSALYLCASSQIFSTDTQYFGPGTRLTVL.

As regards this clonotype: The junction departs from germline at one end; a sequencing error may be responsible. This sequence joins TRBV7-2 and TRBJ2-7, with 9 bases fitting TRBD2. Germline V gene data show CDR1 as SGHTA and CDR2 as FQGNSA. The CDR3 contains 17 residues. The CDR3 loop reads CASSPRRVAGVTYEQHF. The CDR3 DNA sequence: TGTGCCAGCAGCCCCCGGCGGGTAGCGGGAGTAACTTACGAGCAGCACTTC.

This clonotype has only a few counts. The chain has TRBV6-1 and TRBJ2-2, with D maybe TRBD1 (6 bases). V gave up 2 bases and J gave up 4 bases, with 8 bases separating them. Germline CDR1 reads MNHNS; CDR2 reads SASEGT. This CDR3 has 14 residues. The chain's CDR3 is CASSEWGLTGELFF. The CDR3 DNA is TGTGCCAGCAGTGAATGGGGGCTCACCGGGGAGCTGTTTTTT.

This clonotype appeared a few times. The chain couples TRBV4-1 to TRBJ2-6; D is uncertain. Germline V CDR1 and CDR2: MGHRA, YSYEKL. The ends were cut back, 4 bases at V and 1 base at J, with 8 bases in the middle. The CDR3 loop spans 15 amino acids. CDR3 DNA: TGCGCCAGCAGCCTCCAAGATTCTGGGGCCAACGTCCTGACTTTC. Amino acid sequence: CASSLQDSGANVLTF.

This clonotype was recorded at least ten times. The V call is TRBV28, the J call TRBJ2-7, with 10 bases aligning to TRBD1. Germline assignment: CDR1 MDHEN and CDR2 SYDVKM. V trimming: 6 bases; J trimming: 3 bases; junction bases outside the gene matches: 2. CDR3 length equals 13 residues. CDR3 in amino acids: CASRTGGFYEQYF. Here the CDR3 DNA reads TGTGCCAGCAGGACAGGGGGCTTCTACGAGCAGTACTTC.

About this clonotype: This may arise from a read error, as a much more abundant clone is one base away. No conserved phenylalanine or tryptophan ends this CDR3, so it is likely a read error. The J gene is TRBJ2-2, the V gene TRBV28; 7 bases are a match to TRBD2. Germline values: CDR1 MDHEN, CDR2 SYDVKM. The CDR3 has 17 amino acids. J lost 2 bases, V lost 6 bases, and 12 bases had no gene match. CDR3 sequence (DNA): TGTGCCAGCAGCTGGCCTCGTCTAGCGGTCAACACCGGGGAGCTGTTTTTA. It yields the protein CASSWPRLAVNTGELFL.

The V gene is TRBV2, the J gene TRBJ2-1; 8 nucleotides match TRBD1. Trimming removed 1 base from V and 4 bases from J; junction bases left unmatched: 6. Germline values: CDR1 SNHLY, CDR2 FYNNEI. The CDR3 runs 16 residues. The CDR3 spells CASSEEKTGVYNEQFF. CDR3 nucleotide sequence: TGTGCCAGCAGTGAAGAGAAGACAGGGGTTTACAATGAGCAGTTCTTC.

This sequence joins TRBV29-1 and TRBJ2-7; tentative D call: TRBD2 (6 bases). The germline V gene encodes CDR1 SQVTM and CDR2 ANQGSEA. The CDR3 covers 11 residues. The V end lost 6 bases, the J end lost 6 bases, and 12 bases lay between the germline ends. CDR3 nucleotide sequence: TGCAGCGTCAAAGTGGGGGGCGAGCAGTACTTC. This sequence encodes CSVKVGGEQYF.

This clonotype was counted ten times or more. The chain links TRBV6-1 to TRBJ2-7; D may be TRBD1 (6 bases). The germline V and J ends were trimmed by 5 bases and 2 bases, with 19 bases remaining between them. The germline CDR1 and CDR2 sequences are MNHNS and SASEGT. The length of the CDR3 is 16 residues. The CDR3 region is CASSHAWDMRPYEQYF. In nucleotides, the CDR3 is TGTGCCAGCAGTCACGCCTGGGACATGCGACCCTACGAGCAGTACTTC.

Regarding this clonotype: An end of the junction does not agree with germline; a read error may underlie this. This sequence joins TRBV12-3 or TRBV12-4 and TRBJ2-4, with TRBD1 matching 8 bases. Matching the DNA end better, TRBJ2-1 makes the J call doubtful. The CDR3 totals 15 residues. The CDR3 sequence: CASSLGGTGAYEQFF. The CDR3 bases are TGTGCCAGCAGCTTAGGGGGGACAGGAGCCTACGAGCAGTTCTTC.

The table lists this clonotype with a few counts. V usage is TRBV6-1 and J usage is TRBJ1-3; D ambiguous. V gave up 5 bases and J gave up 1 base, with 24 bases separating them. CDR3 length equals 19 residues. The germline V gene has CDR1 MNHNS and CDR2 SASEGT. The CDR3 sequence: CASSRFPWTGRRSGNTIYF. The CDR3 nucleotides read TGTGCCAGCAGTCGATTTCCTTGGACGGGAAGGAGATCTGGAAACACCATATATTTT.

As for this clonotype: This could be a read error, since a much larger clone is one nucleotide away. The rearrangement links TRBV30 to TRBJ1-4; D is possibly TRBD1 (5 bases). CDR3 length: 14 residues. The V end lost 0 bases, the J end lost 7 bases, and 12 bases lay between the germline ends. CDR1 is GTSNPN and CDR2 is SVGIG in the germline V gene (reference sequence). DNA for the CDR3: TGTGCCTGGAGTGTACAGGACTGGGCTGAAAAACTGTTTTTT. Amino acids: CAWSVQDWAEKLFF.

This clonotype was seen a handful of times. CDR3 sequence (DNA): TGTGCCAGCAGCCCCCGGGGTAGCGGGCTAAATAATGAGCAGTTCTTC. Protein product: CASSPRGSGLNNEQFF. This chain uses TRBV9 with TRBJ2-1; 7 positions agree with TRBD2. The trim removed 4 bases at V and 7 bases at J, leaving 14 bases unmatched. This CDR3 is 16 amino acids long. CDR1 is SGDLS and CDR2 is YYNGEE in the germline V gene. Drawing the rest from reference TRBV9 and TRBJ2-1, the complete variable domain is DSGVTQTPKHLITATGQRVTLRCSPRSGDLSVYWYQQSLDQGLQFLIQYYNGEERAKGNILERFSAQQFPDLHSELNLSSLELGDSALYFCASSPRGSGLNNEQFFGPGTRLTVL.

As regards this clonotype: A read error may explain this, as a much larger clone is one base away. V usage is TRBV28 and J usage is TRBJ1-1, with D maybe TRBD1 (6 bases). The CDR3 is 15 amino acids. Germline-derived CDR1 and CDR2 are MDHEN and SYDVKM. CDR3 DNA sequence: TGTGCCAGCGAACGGGGACGGGAGGGGGGTGCTGAAGCTTCCTTT. It encodes CASERGREGGAEASF.

The J gene is TRBJ1-1, the V gene TRBV12-3 or TRBV12-4; D is perhaps TRBD1 (6 bases). CDR3 size: 13 residues. Trimming took off 2 bases at V and 7 bases at J, with 11 bases between the two ends. The DNA of the CDR3 is TGTGCCAGCAGTTTAAGGGGGGCCAGTGAAGCTTTCTTT. Translating gives CASSLRGASEAFF.

This clonotype was seen ten or more times. The CDR3, as DNA: TGTGCCAGCAACACAGGGGCTGTCACTGAAGCTTTCTTT. Translation gives CASNTGAVTEAFF. The chain uses TRBV12-3 or TRBV12-4 and TRBJ1-1; 7 nucleotides match TRBD1. Trimming took 7 bases from V and 4 from J; bases not matched to a gene: 6. The CDR3 totals 13 residues.

In the case of this clonotype: A junction boundary mismatches the germline segment, possibly from a read error. This chain connects TRBV5-6 to TRBJ1-2, with 7 bases fitting TRBD1. The CDR3 totals 15 residues. The germline CDR1 and CDR2 sequences are SGHDT and YYEEEE. The CDR3 DNA reads as TGTGCCAGCAGCCTGGATGCCAGGGGGTCCTATGGCCACACCTTC. Translated: CASSLDARGSYGHTF.

This clonotype was detected many times. The genes are TRBV2 and TRBJ2-1; 7 bases are a match to TRBD2. Germline-derived CDR1 and CDR2 are SNHLY and FYNNEI. V lost 6 bases, J lost 6 bases, and 11 bases stayed unmatched. The CDR3 contains 15 residues. This CDR3 is CASSPRGGPLNEQFF. CDR3 sequence (DNA): TGTGCCAGCAGCCCAAGGGGAGGGCCGCTCAATGAGCAGTTCTTC.

The chain couples TRBV5-1 to TRBJ1-5; D gene uncertain. Germline CDR1 and CDR2: SGHRS and YFSETQ. The CDR3 runs 16 residues. The ends were cut back, 4 bases at V and 2 bases at J, with 16 bases in the middle. CDR3 nucleotide sequence: TGCGCCAGCAGCCCCGACATGAATTGGGGCAATCAGCCCCAGCATTTT. This gives the protein CASSPDMNWGNQPQHF.

This clonotype was picked up a small number of times. V gene TRBV5-1 combines with J gene TRBJ2-7, with a weak D call TRBD2 (6 bases). The CDR3 runs 16 residues. Trimming took off 0 bases at V and 5 bases at J, with 18 bases between the two ends. Germline V lookup: CDR1 SGHRS, CDR2 YFSETQ. In nucleotides, the CDR3 is TGCGCCAGCAGCTTGGCCGGACTAACGGGCTTAAACGAGCAGTACTTC. This codes for CASSLAGLTGLNEQYF. Looking up the rest from reference TRBV5-1 and TRBJ2-7 gives the full variable domain: KAGVTQTPRYLIKTRGQQVTLSCSPISGHRSVSWYQQTPGQGLQFLFEYFSETQRNKGNFPGRFSGRQFSNSRSEMNVSTLELGDSALYLCASSLAGLTGLNEQYFGPGTRLTVT.

This clonotype was seen a few times. The rearrangement links TRBV7-3 to TRBJ1-6; a weak D match, TRBD1 (5 bases). CDR1 and CDR2 from the germline V gene are SGHTA and FQGTGA. Between the trimmed V and J ends, which lost 0 bases and 2 bases, there was a span of 5 bases. The CDR3 runs 15 residues. The CDR3: CASSLTGAYNSPLHF. The CDR3 DNA is TGTGCCAGCAGCTTAACGGGGGCCTATAATTCACCCCTCCACTTT.

Ten or more counts support this clonotype. This chain links TRBV7-2 with TRBJ2-5; 8 nucleotides agree with TRBD1. CDR3 length: 13 residues. The V gene's germline CDR1 is SGHTA and CDR2 FQGNSA. The J segment lost 5 bases and the V segment lost 4 bases, leaving 3 bases of the junction unmatched. The DNA for the CDR3 is TGTGCCAGCAGCTCGACAGGGGTCGAGACCCAGTACTTC. As protein: CASSSTGVETQYF.

V usage is TRBV10-3 and J usage is TRBJ2-7; D possibly corresponds to TRBD1 (5 bases). The CDR3 extends over 15 amino acids. CDR1 is ENHRY, CDR2 SYGVKD, per germline. Trimming shortened V by 0 bases and J by 4 bases, and 13 bases separated the two germline ends. CDR3 protein: CAISESSGKGYEQYF. As DNA, the CDR3 is TGTGCCATCAGTGAGTCGTCAGGGAAAGGTTACGAGCAGTACTTC.